The T cell receptor beta chain described here comes from a study of shared clonotypes between healthy human individuals. Adult donors, all healthy and HIV-negative, had no recent acute infections or vaccinations. Everyone who donated was a Caucasian adult who lived in Nashville, Tennessee. Some clones are missing from TCRdb's copy, which holds only in-frame ones; the method was immunoSEQ multiplex PCR. Of 950,000 to 1,100,000 clones detected, about 84% appear once; the ten largest clones hold 0.55% to 0.7%. General study findings and limits: Rarefaction showed sorted-subset sequencing was incomplete despite large depth. Generally, naive subsets came out with larger estimated richness than memory subsets.

With regard to this clone: Its antigen is not identified.

The sample comprised memory CD4+ T cells from PBMCs. Subset noted: CD45RA-negative fraction. The TCR sequence derives from a man between 18 and 35 years old in good health. Some clones in this sample may be carry-over from other donors' samples.

CDR3 amino acids: CASTPTGGWAEAFF. CDR3 in DNA: TGTGCCAGCACCCCGACCGGGGGGTGGGCTGAAGCTTTCTTT. The genes are TRBV6-1 and TRBJ1-1; possible D gene TRBD1, 5 bases. Trimming cost V 7 bases and J 6 bases, with 18 bases left between them. This CDR3 is built from 14 residues. Germline-derived CDR1 and CDR2 are MNHNS and SASEGT.